Shown below are 25 T cell receptor beta chains from a single sample sequenced in a study of control samples from healthy donors and cancer patients. Data came from immunoSEQ multiplex PCR; TCRdb stores just in-frame clones and leaves some out. The profile shows more than 85,000 clones, approximately 84% of them singletons. Sequencing was carried out using PBMCs. The receptors were gathered from a man between 65 and 85 years old with lung cancer.

In its sample, this clone was seen a few times. The chain carries TRBV5-4 and TRBJ1-1; 7 bases are a match to TRBD1. Germline CDR1 reads SGHNT; CDR2 reads YYREEE (reference sequence). This CDR3 is 15 amino acids long. Germline trimming cut 0 bases from V and 0 bases from J; bases unmatched to any gene: 2. CDR3 protein: CASSLEGALNTEAFF. In DNA, the CDR3 is TGTGCCAGCAGCTTGGAGGGGGCGTTGAACACTGAAGCTTTCTTT.

The chain has TRBV7-2 and TRBJ2-1; D is tentatively TRBD1 or TRBD2 (6 bases each). The CDR3 contains 15 residues. V was pared by 5 bases and J by 6 bases, with 17 bases between. The germline gives CDR1 SGHTA, CDR2 FQGNSA. For the CDR3, the DNA is TGTGCCAGCAGCCTCATGGGGGGCTTGTCCAATGAGCAGTTCTTC. Protein: CASSLMGGLSNEQFF.

The chain employs TRBV2 and TRBJ1-6; a possible D gene is TRBD1 (5 bases). Germline CDR1 and CDR2: SNHLY and FYNNEI. This CDR3 has 14 residues. The V and J ends lost 4 bases and 7 bases respectively, with 11 bases between them. The chain's CDR3 is CASSATARNSPLHF. The DNA for the CDR3 is TGTGCCAGCAGTGCGACAGCTAGGAATTCACCCCTCCACTTT.

The chain has TRBV7-9 and TRBJ2-2; TRBD2 is a possible D gene (6 bases). The V end was cut by 5 bases, the J end by 1 base, with 20 bases between. CDR3 length equals 18 residues. Germline loops: CDR1 SEHNR, CDR2 FQNEAQ (reference sequence). Here the CDR3 reads CASSRLSGVAENTGELFF. The CDR3 nucleotides read TGTGCCAGCAGCCGCCTATCAGGCGTAGCGGAGAACACCGGGGAGCTGTTTTTT.

V and J are TRBV12-5 and TRBJ2-3, with no clear D. Germline V gene lookup returns CDR1 LGHNT and CDR2 FRNRAP. This CDR3 has 13 amino acids. The V end was cut by 3 bases, the J end by 2 bases, with 6 bases between. The CDR3 spells CASGFEITDTQYF. Here the CDR3 DNA reads TGTGCTAGTGGTTTCGAGATCACAGATACGCAGTATTTT.

This sequence joins TRBV14 and TRBJ1-2; a possible D gene is TRBD1 (6 bases). V lost 2 bases, J lost 3 bases, and 7 bases lay in between. The CDR3 totals 13 residues. Per the germline V gene, CDR1 is SGHDN and CDR2 is FVKESK. The CDR3 coding sequence is TGTGCCAGCAGCCAACAGGGGTACTATGGCTACACCTTC. Its translation: CASSQQGYYGYTF.

This chain uses TRBV5-1 with TRBJ2-1, with 10 bases that match TRBD2. J lost 6 bases, V lost 3 bases, and 6 bases had no gene match. CDR1 and CDR2 (germline): SGHRS, YFSETQ. The CDR3 length is 15 residues. The CDR3 loop is CASSSLAGAGNEQFF. For the CDR3, the DNA is TGCGCCAGCAGCTCTCTAGCGGGGGCGGGCAATGAGCAGTTCTTC.

The chain carries TRBV7-3 and TRBJ2-1; the match to TRBD1 covers 9 bases. CDR3 length: 16 residues. V gave up 5 bases and J gave up 9 bases; unmatched junction bases: 14. Germline CDR1 SGHTA, CDR2 FQGTGA. The CDR3 loop is CASSLIKGQGKGEQFF. In DNA, the CDR3 is TGTGCCAGCAGCCTTATCAAGGGACAGGGTAAAGGTGAGCAGTTCTTC.

V and J are TRBV6-6 and TRBJ2-4; 8 nucleotides align to TRBD1. This CDR3 spans 14 amino acids. V was pared by 4 bases and J by 7 bases, with 6 bases of the junction left unmatched. Germline V gene data show CDR1 as MNHNY and CDR2 as SVGAGI (reference sequence). The CDR3 here is CASSFTGGMNIQYF. The CDR3 DNA follows: TGTGCCAGCAGTTTCACAGGGGGGATGAACATTCAGTACTTC.

This clone occurred once. CDR3 nucleotides: TGTGCCAGTAGTATTGATCCAGCGGTGAGCACAGATACGCAGTATTTT. This encodes CASSIDPAVSTDTQYF. V is TRBV19 and J is TRBJ2-3; tentatively, D is TRBD2 (5 bases). This CDR3 has 16 residues. Germline values: CDR1 LNHDA, CDR2 SQIVND (reference sequence). V shed 3 bases and J shed 0 bases, with 13 bases lying between them.

V gene TRBV24-1 combines with J gene TRBJ1-1; TRBD1 agrees at 7 bases. Germline CDR1 KGHDR, CDR2 SFDVKD. This CDR3 has 18 residues. The V segment lost 1 base and the J segment 0 bases; nucleotides outside the gene matches: 10. CDR3 in amino acids: CATSDFRQGRDLNTEAFF. The CDR3 DNA reads as TGTGCCACCAGTGATTTTCGACAGGGACGTGACCTGAACACTGAAGCTTTCTTT.

J is TRBJ2-1 and V is TRBV6-4, with TRBD2 identical over 7 bases. The V and J ends lost 5 bases and 3 bases, in that order; junction bases with no gene match: 10. Per the germline V gene, CDR1 is MRHNA and CDR2 is SNTAGT. The CDR3 length is 16 residues. In nucleotides, the CDR3 is TGTGCCAGCAGTAAAGCAAGCGGGGTTAGCTACAATGAGCAGTTCTTC. Its translation: CASSKASGVSYNEQFF.

The CDR3 DNA follows: TGTGCCAGCTCACCGAGGCAGCCGAACACTGAAGCTTTCTTT. Translation gives CASSPRQPNTEAFF. V gene TRBV18 combines with J gene TRBJ1-1; no clear D gene. The CDR3 spans 14 residues. Germline CDR1 is KGHSH and CDR2 is LQKENI. V lost 3 bases to trimming and J lost 1 base, with 9 bases between them.

The V gene is TRBV16, the J gene TRBJ1-1; D unresolved. Trimming cost V 0 bases and J 7 bases, with 12 bases left between them. Looked up from germline, CDR1 is KGHSY and CDR2 is FQNENV. The CDR3 loop spans 14 amino acids. CDR3 DNA: TGTGCCAGCAGCCAATCGGCGGGAGGCGGTGAAGCTTTCTTT. Translated, it gives CASSQSAGGGEAFF.

Of note for this clone: The germline gene is not matched at one end of the junction; a read error may be the cause. This chain connects TRBV19 to TRBJ2-4, with 12 positions matching TRBD1. The CDR3 extends over 13 amino acids. Germline lookup yields CDR1 LNHDA and CDR2 SQIVND (reference sequence). CDR3 protein: CASSRGQGAWPGF. The CDR3 DNA sequence: TGTGCCAGTAGTAGGGGACAGGGGGCTTGGCCGGGCTTC.

The chain couples TRBV10-3 to TRBJ2-7; D possibly corresponds to TRBD1 (6 bases). CDR3 length: 13 amino acids. CDR1 ENHRY and CDR2 SYGVKD come from the germline V gene. Trimming left V 10 bases short and J 2 bases short, with 15 bases between. The DNA of the CDR3 is TGTGCCACCGCCTTGGGGGCAACCTACGAGCAGTACTTC. Translating gives CATALGATYEQYF.

V gene TRBV7-9 combines with J gene TRBJ2-7; perhaps D is TRBD1 or TRBD2 (5 bases each). V was pared by 6 bases and J by 3 bases, with 12 bases between. The CDR3 sequence is 13 residues long. Per the germline V gene, CDR1 is SEHNR and CDR2 is FQNEAQ (reference sequence). CDR3 sequence (DNA): TGTGCCAGCAGAACCGGGGCCGACTACGAGCAGTACTTC. Amino acids: CASRTGADYEQYF.

This rearrangement joins TRBV7-5 to TRBJ2-7. TRBV7-5 is annotated as a pseudogene. CDR3 length: 9 residues. In DNA, the CDR3 is TGTGTCAGAAGCTTAGTGCAGTACTTC. This codes for CVRSLVQYF.

The rearrangement uses TRBV6-2 or TRBV6-3 and TRBJ2-7; 8 nucleotides align to TRBD2. Germline loops: CDR1 MNHEY, CDR2 SVGEGT. The V segment lost 0 bases and the J segment 6 bases; nucleotides outside the gene matches: 10. CDR3 size: 16 residues. The CDR3 sequence is CASSYSTAGGLIEQYF. CDR3 coding DNA: TGTGCCAGCAGTTACTCGACGGCGGGGGGCCTTATCGAGCAGTACTTC.

This clone was seen a single time. V is TRBV28 and J is TRBJ2-4, with D perhaps TRBD1 (6 bases). This CDR3 has 13 residues. Trimming left V 6 bases short and J 4 bases short, with 10 bases between. CDR1 is MDHEN, CDR2 SYDVKM, per germline. CDR3 in DNA: TGTGCCAGCAGAACAGGGCTGAAAAACATTCAGTACTTC. Translated: CASRTGLKNIQYF.

The V gene is TRBV20-1, the J gene TRBJ2-7; D remains ambiguous. This CDR3 has 11 amino acids. With 7 bases removed from V and 5 bases from J, the gap between germline ends came to 12 bases. Germline CDR1 and CDR2: DFQATT and SNEGSKA (reference sequence). CDR3 sequence reads: CSVTTLHEQYF. The DNA for the CDR3 is TGCAGTGTAACCACCCTACACGAGCAGTACTTC.

The chain employs TRBV7-9 and TRBJ1-4, with D hard to call. V dropped 1 base and J dropped 0 bases, with 3 bases sitting between them. The germline V gene encodes CDR1 SEHNR and CDR2 FQNEAQ (reference sequence). CDR3 length: 14 residues. The CDR3 DNA follows: TGTGCCAGCAGCTTAGACGCAACTAATGAAAAACTGTTTTTT. Translating it yields CASSLDATNEKLFF.

This chain joins TRBV5-1 and TRBJ2-3, with TRBD2 matching 11 bases. CDR1 SGHRS and CDR2 YFSETQ come from the germline V gene. V trimming: 3 bases; J trimming: 9 bases; junction bases outside the gene matches: 9. The CDR3 loop spans 15 amino acids. This CDR3 reads CASSWGLAAAETQYF. The DNA for the CDR3 is TGCGCCAGCAGCTGGGGACTAGCGGCCGCTGAAACGCAGTATTTT.

The chain employs TRBV27 and TRBJ2-7, with D possibly being TRBD2 (6 bases). The CDR3 sequence is 15 residues long. CDR1 and CDR2 from the germline V gene are MNHEY and SMNVEV (reference sequence). V was clipped by 6 bases and J by 6 bases, with 21 bases between them. CDR3 amino acids: CASSPSYGGNREQYF. The CDR3 coding sequence is TGTGCCAGCAGCCCCAGTTACGGGGGAAATCGCGAGCAGTACTTC.

V gene TRBV7-8 combines with J gene TRBJ1-5, with TRBD1 identical over 8 bases. The CDR3 extends over 15 amino acids. The V and J ends lost 4 bases and 1 base, in that order; junction bases with no gene match: 3. Germline values: CDR1 SGHVS, CDR2 FQNEAQ. CDR3 sequence reads: CASSSGGLSNQPQHF. The CDR3 DNA follows: TGTGCCAGCAGCTCAGGGGGCTTGAGCAATCAGCCCCAGCATTTT.